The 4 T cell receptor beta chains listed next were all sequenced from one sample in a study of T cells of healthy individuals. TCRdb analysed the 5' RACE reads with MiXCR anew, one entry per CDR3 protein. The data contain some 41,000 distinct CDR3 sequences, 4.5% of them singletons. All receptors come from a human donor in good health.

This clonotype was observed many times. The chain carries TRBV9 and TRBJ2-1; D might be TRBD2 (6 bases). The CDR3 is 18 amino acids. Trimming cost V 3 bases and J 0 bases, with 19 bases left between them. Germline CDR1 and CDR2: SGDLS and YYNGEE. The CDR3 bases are TGTGCCAGCAGCGCTCTTATAGCGGTCGGCAGCTCCTACAATGAGCAGTTCTTC. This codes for CASSALIAVGSSYNEQFF.

The CDR3 sequence: CASSLVFKQGGNEQFF. The CDR3 region has the DNA TGTGCCAGCAGCTTAGTGTTTAAACAGGGGGGCAATGAGCAGTTCTTC. The chain uses TRBV13 and TRBJ2-1, with TRBD1 identical over 8 bases. V was pared by 1 base and J by 6 bases, with 8 bases of the junction left unmatched. This CDR3 contains 16 residues. Germline V CDR1 and CDR2: PRHDT, FYEKMQ (reference sequence).

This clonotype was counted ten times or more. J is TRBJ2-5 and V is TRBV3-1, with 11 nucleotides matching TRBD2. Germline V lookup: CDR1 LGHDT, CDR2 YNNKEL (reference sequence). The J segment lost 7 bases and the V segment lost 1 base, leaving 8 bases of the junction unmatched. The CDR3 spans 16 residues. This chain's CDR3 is CASSQVRPSGRSTQYF. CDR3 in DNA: TGTGCCAGCAGCCAAGTTCGGCCTAGCGGGAGGTCGACCCAGTACTTC.

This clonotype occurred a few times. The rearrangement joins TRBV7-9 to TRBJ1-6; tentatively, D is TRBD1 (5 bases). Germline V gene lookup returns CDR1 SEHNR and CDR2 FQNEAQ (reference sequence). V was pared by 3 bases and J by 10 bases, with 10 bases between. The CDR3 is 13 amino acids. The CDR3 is CASSFREGSPLHF. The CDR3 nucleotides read TGTGCCAGCAGCTTCAGGGAAGGGTCACCCCTCCACTTT. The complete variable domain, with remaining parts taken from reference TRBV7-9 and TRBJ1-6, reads DTGVSQNPRHKITKRGQNVTFRCDPISEHNRLYWYRQTLGQGPEFLTYFQNEAQLEKSRLLSDRFSAERPKGSFSTLEIQRTEQGDSAMYLCASSFREGSPLHFGNGTRLTVT.